The subject of this entry is one T cell receptor beta chain. Its specificity is not known. V was trimmed by 2 bases and J by 3 bases, leaving 10 bases between them. Germline V gene data show CDR1 as MGHDK and CDR2 as SYGVNS. The CDR3 consists of 14 residues. The data originate from a study of cytomegalovirus exposure and HLA in healthy donors. Study findings and constraints: The study recorded 150 to 200 TCR beta chains that were cytomegalovirus-associated.

Data came from immunoSEQ multiplex PCR; TCRdb stores just in-frame clones and leaves some out. The table lists 130,000 to 150,000 clones, 88% of them singletons. The gene calls are TRBV25-1 and TRBJ1-1; TRBD1 might be the D (5 bases). The specimen sequenced was PBMCs. The clonotype comes from a woman aged 18-29 years in good health and CMV-seropositive. The CDR3, as DNA: TGTGCCAGCAGTGAACTGGGGGGGTACACTGAAGCTTTCTTT. This encodes CASSELGGYTEAFF.